A single sample gave rise to the 10 T cell receptor beta chains below, sequenced in a study of follicular helper T cells after annual influenza vaccination. This sample's time point: 2014-2015 season, pre-vaccination. Only in-frame clones appear in the TCRdb table, and some are missing; sequencing was by immunoSEQ multiplex PCR. The table shows roughly 14,000 clones, with just under 85% occurring only once. The source was CXCR5- memory CD4+ T cells sorted from blood, collected on the day of influenza vaccination. These receptors came from an adult who received the influenza vaccine.

V usage is TRBV28 and J usage is TRBJ1-4, with D uncertain. V was shortened by 5 bases and J by 4 bases, with 2 bases between the two germline ends. Germline CDR1 and CDR2: MDHEN and SYDVKM. The CDR3 is 11 amino acids. The CDR3 coding sequence is TGTGCCAGCAGTCATAATGAAAAACTGTTTTTT. As protein: CASSHNEKLFF.

V and J are TRBV7-6 and TRBJ2-5, with D perhaps matching TRBD2 (6 bases). This CDR3 region has 16 residues. The V end lost 5 bases, the J end lost 4 bases, and 20 bases lay between the germline ends. CDR1 and CDR2 from the germline V gene are SGHVS and FNYEAQ. As DNA, the CDR3 is TGTGCCAGCAGCCCTACCTTCACTAGCCGGGGAGAGACCCAGTACTTC. This translates into CASSPTFTSRGETQYF.

This chain joins TRBV27 and TRBJ2-2; D is unresolved. This CDR3 has 13 residues. V gave up 6 bases and J gave up 0 bases, with 5 bases separating them. Germline V lookup: CDR1 MNHEY, CDR2 SMNVEV (reference sequence). DNA of the CDR3: TGTGCCAGCAGCCCCACGAACACCGGGGAGCTGTTTTTT. It is translated as CASSPTNTGELFF.

The chain carries TRBV5-1 and TRBJ2-5; weak D call: TRBD2 (7 bases). Per the germline V gene, CDR1 is SGHRS and CDR2 is YFSETQ. V was shortened by 8 bases and J by 4 bases, with 18 bases between the two germline ends. This CDR3 is built from 14 residues. CDR3 amino acids: CASLGGAGRETQYF. DNA of the CDR3: TGCGCCAGTTTGGGGGGGGCCGGAAGAGAGACCCAGTACTTC.

The chain carries TRBV6-5 and TRBJ2-1; 8 bases agree with TRBD2. CDR1 is MNHEY, CDR2 SVGAGI, per germline. The J segment lost 1 base and the V segment lost 2 bases, leaving 4 bases of the junction unmatched. CDR3 length equals 16 residues. The CDR3 protein is CASSYVGLGSYNEQFF. The CDR3, as DNA: TGTGCCAGCAGTTACGTGGGACTAGGGTCCTACAATGAGCAGTTCTTC.

This clone was found a few times. The rearrangement joins TRBV6-1 to TRBJ2-1, with a weak D call TRBD1 (5 bases). V was pared by 5 bases and J by 4 bases, with 6 bases between. Germline V gives CDR1 MNHNS, CDR2 SASEGT. The CDR3 spans 12 residues. The CDR3 here is CASSRQYNEQFF. Written as DNA, the CDR3 is TGTGCCAGCAGTAGACAGTACAATGAGCAGTTCTTC.

The gene calls are TRBV5-5 and TRBJ2-6; D unclear. The CDR3 spans 15 residues. The ends were cut back, 0 bases at V and 0 bases at J, with 4 bases in the middle. Germline values: CDR1 SGHKS, CDR2 YYEKEE (reference sequence). The DNA for the CDR3 is TGTGCCAGCAGCTTGGGTATCTCTGGGGCCAACGTCCTGACTTTC. Its protein product is CASSLGISGANVLTF.

Only a few counts were recorded for this clone. The gene calls are TRBV9 and TRBJ1-5; perhaps TRBD1 as D (6 bases). Trimming stripped 3 bases from V and 1 base from J, with 11 bases between. CDR1 is SGDLS, CDR2 YYNGEE, per germline. This CDR3 region has 15 residues. The CDR3 DNA is TGTGCCAGCAGCGCGGGACAAACGAGCAATCAGCCCCAGCATTTT. Its protein product is CASSAGQTSNQPQHF.

This chain connects TRBV5-4 to TRBJ2-5; 7 positions agree with TRBD2. Germline CDR1 reads SGHNT; CDR2 reads YYREEE (reference sequence). The length of the CDR3 is 14 residues. The V and J ends lost 0 bases and 1 base, in that order; junction bases with no gene match: 0. The CDR3 sequence is CASSLGLAQETQYF. DNA for the CDR3: TGTGCCAGCAGCTTGGGACTAGCCCAAGAGACCCAGTACTTC. The complete variable domain, with remaining parts taken from reference TRBV5-4 and TRBJ2-5, reads ETGVTQSPTHLIKTRGQQVTLRCSSQSGHNTVSWYQQALGQGPQFIFQYYREEENGRGNFPPRFSGLQFPNYSSELNVNALELDDSALYLCASSLGLAQETQYFGPGTRLLVL.

V is TRBV6-1 and J is TRBJ1-2; D call uncertain. Looked up from germline, CDR1 is MNHNS and CDR2 is SASEGT. Trimming removed 3 bases from V and 5 bases from J, with 4 bases in between. The CDR3 has 11 residues. The CDR3 loop is CASSDLYGYTF. CDR3 DNA sequence: TGTGCCAGCAGTGACCTATATGGCTACACCTTC.